This is a list of T cell receptor beta chains from one sample in a study of blood T cell repertoires in COVID-19. Produced via immunoSEQ multiplex PCR; TCRdb's table is partial and in-frame only. The sample lists over 200,000 clones; around 84% were seen once. Sequenced input: PBMCs or T cells enriched from blood (not recorded which). These receptors came from a man aged 18 to 30 who had recovered from COVID-19. CDR3s include the opening cysteine and the closing phenylalanine or tryptophan. D genes are given only for firm matches. Size values are once, few and many counts, or a class for expanded clones, and some rows have none.

abundance	v_gene	j_gene	d_gene	CDR3nt	CDR3aa
-	TRBV9	TRBJ1-1	-	TGTGCCAGCAGCCAACAGGGCCGGGGCACTGAAGCTTTCTTT	CASSQQGRGTEAFF
-	TRBV9	TRBJ2-7	-	TGTGCCAGCAGCGTAGAGGACAGATACGAGCAGTACTTC	CASSVEDRYEQYF
-	TRBV11-2	TRBJ1-2	-	TGTGCCAGCAGCCCCCCCCGGTCTGGCTACACCTTC	CASSPPRSGYTF
-	TRBV4-1	TRBJ1-2	TRBD1	TGCGCCAGCAGCCAAGATTGGACAGGGGTCTATGGCTACACCTTC	CASSQDWTGVYGYTF
-	TRBV3-1/TRBV3-2	TRBJ1-2	TRBD1	TGTGCCAGCAGCCGACGGACAGGGACGGGGGAAGGCTACACCTTC	CASSRRTGTGEGYTF
-	TRBV9	TRBJ2-1	-	TGTGCCAGCAGCGCAGGGGGTACAGCGGGGGAAGTTGAGCAGTTCTTC	CASSAGGTAGEVEQFF
-	TRBV7-8	TRBJ1-1	-	TGTGCCAGCAGCTGGGGCGATAGGGCTGAAGCTTTCTTT	CASSWGDRAEAFF
once	TRBV30	TRBJ2-1	TRBD2	TGTGCCTGGAGGAGGACTAGTTACAATGAGCAGTTCTTC	CAWRRTSYNEQFF
-	TRBV13	TRBJ1-4	TRBD1	TGTGCCAGCAGCCTGTACCCCGGGACAGGGGGCAGGGAAAAACTGTTTTTT	CASSLYPGTGGREKLFF
once	TRBV6-5	TRBJ1-2	-	TGTGCCACCAGGAGGACAGCTGCTGGCTACACCTTC	CATRRTAAGYTF
few	TRBV7-9	TRBJ1-2	TRBD1	TGTGCCAGCAGCCGCACGGGACAGGCCTATGGCTACACCTTC	CASSRTGQAYGYTF
-	TRBV7-2	TRBJ2-1	TRBD1	TGTGCCAGCAGCCCGGATGCGTCGGACAGGGCCCATGAGCAGTTCTTC	CASSPDASDRAHEQFF
-	TRBV7-2	TRBJ2-3	TRBD2	TGTGCCAGCAGCTTAGGACTAGCGGGTGCAGATACGCAGTATTTT	CASSLGLAGADTQYF
-	TRBV5-1	TRBJ1-1	-	TGCGCCAGCAGCTTGGGCCCGGGGGGCACTAACACTGAAGCTTTCTTT	CASSLGPGGTNTEAFF
-	TRBV13	TRBJ2-5	TRBD1	TGTGCCAGCAGCTTTACAGGGGCAGAGACCCAGTACTTC	CASSFTGAETQYF
-	TRBV2	TRBJ2-7	-	TGTGCCAGCATCGGGCGGGGTAGCTCCTACGAGCAGTACTTC	CASIGRGSSYEQYF
-	TRBV29-1	TRBJ2-7	-	TGCAGCGTTGAAGATACCCAGATCTACGAGCAGTACTTC	CSVEDTQIYEQYF
-	TRBV5-8	TRBJ1-1	-	TGTGCCAGCAGCTTGGGCGACACTGAAGCTTTCTTT	CASSLGDTEAFF
-	TRBV27	TRBJ2-6	-	TGTGCCAGCAGTTTACATGGGGCCAACGTCCTGACTTTC	CASSLHGANVLTF
-	TRBV5-1	TRBJ2-3	TRBD2	TGCGCCAGCAGCTTACCTCCTAGCGGGAGGGAAGATACGCAGTATTTT	CASSLPPSGREDTQYF